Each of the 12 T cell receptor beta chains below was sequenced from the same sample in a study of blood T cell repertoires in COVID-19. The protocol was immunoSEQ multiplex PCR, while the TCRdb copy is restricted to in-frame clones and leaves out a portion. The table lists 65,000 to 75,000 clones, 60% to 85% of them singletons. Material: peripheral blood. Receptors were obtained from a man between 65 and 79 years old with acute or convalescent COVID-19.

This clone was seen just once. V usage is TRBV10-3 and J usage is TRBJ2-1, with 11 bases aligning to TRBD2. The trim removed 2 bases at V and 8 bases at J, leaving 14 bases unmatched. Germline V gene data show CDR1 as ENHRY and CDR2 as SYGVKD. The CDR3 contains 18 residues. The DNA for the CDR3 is TGTGCCATCAGTGAGGTCGGGACTAGCGGCCTCACCGGGCATGAGCAGTTCTTC. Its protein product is CAISEVGTSGLTGHEQFF.

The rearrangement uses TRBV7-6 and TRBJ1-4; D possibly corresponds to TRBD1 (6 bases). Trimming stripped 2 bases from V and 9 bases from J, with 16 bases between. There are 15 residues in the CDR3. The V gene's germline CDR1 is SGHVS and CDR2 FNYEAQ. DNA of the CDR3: TGTGCCAGCAGCTTAAGGGGGACACCTCCTCAAAAACTGTTTTTT. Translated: CASSLRGTPPQKLFF.

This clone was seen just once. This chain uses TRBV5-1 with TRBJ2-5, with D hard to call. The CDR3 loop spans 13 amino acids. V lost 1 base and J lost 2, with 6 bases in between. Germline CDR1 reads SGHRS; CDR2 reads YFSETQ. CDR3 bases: TGCGCCAGCAGCTTGCGACAACAAGAGACCCAGTACTTC. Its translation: CASSLRQQETQYF. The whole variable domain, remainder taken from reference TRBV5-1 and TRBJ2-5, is KAGVTQTPRYLIKTRGQQVTLSCSPISGHRSVSWYQQTPGQGLQFLFEYFSETQRNKGNFPGRFSGRQFSNSRSEMNVSTLELGDSALYLCASSLRQQETQYFGPGTRLLVL.

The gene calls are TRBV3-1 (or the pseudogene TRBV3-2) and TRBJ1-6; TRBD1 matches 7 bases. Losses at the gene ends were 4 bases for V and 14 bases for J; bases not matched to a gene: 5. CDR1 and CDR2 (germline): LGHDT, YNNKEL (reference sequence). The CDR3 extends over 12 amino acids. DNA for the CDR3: TGTGCCAGCAGCCGACAGGGTTTGGCCCTCCACTTT. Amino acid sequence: CASSRQGLALHF.

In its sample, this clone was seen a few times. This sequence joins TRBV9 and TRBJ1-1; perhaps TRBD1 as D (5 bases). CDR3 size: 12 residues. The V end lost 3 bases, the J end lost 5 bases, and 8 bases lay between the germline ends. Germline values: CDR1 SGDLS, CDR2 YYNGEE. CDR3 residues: CASSGDSTEAFF. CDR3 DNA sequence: TGTGCCAGCAGCGGAGACAGTACTGAAGCTTTCTTT. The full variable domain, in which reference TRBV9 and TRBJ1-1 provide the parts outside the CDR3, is DSGVTQTPKHLITATGQRVTLRCSPRSGDLSVYWYQQSLDQGLQFLIQYYNGEERAKGNILERFSAQQFPDLHSELNLSSLELGDSALYFCASSGDSTEAFFGQGTRLTVV.

The CDR3 nucleotides are TGTGCCAGTCGACGGACAGGGGTGACCTACAATGAGCAGTTCTTC. Protein product: CASRRTGVTYNEQFF. The rearrangement uses TRBV19 and TRBJ2-1; 9 bases fit TRBD1. This CDR3 is built from 15 residues. J was trimmed by 2 bases and V by 8 bases; bases with no gene match: 7. Germline V gene sequence: CDR1 LNHDA, CDR2 SQIVND (reference sequence).

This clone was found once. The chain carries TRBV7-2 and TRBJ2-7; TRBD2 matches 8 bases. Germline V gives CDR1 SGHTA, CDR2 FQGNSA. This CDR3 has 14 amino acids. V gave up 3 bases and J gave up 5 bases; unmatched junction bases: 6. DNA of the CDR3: TGTGCCAGCAGCTTTACGGGAGGGCCCAACGAGCAGTACTTC. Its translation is CASSFTGGPNEQYF.

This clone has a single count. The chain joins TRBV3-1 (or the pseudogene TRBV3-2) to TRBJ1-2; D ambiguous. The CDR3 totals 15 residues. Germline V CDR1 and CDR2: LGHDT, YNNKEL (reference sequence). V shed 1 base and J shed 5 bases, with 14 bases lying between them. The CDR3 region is CASSQVSPGIYGYTF. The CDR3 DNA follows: TGTGCCAGCAGCCAAGTGTCACCGGGAATTTATGGCTACACCTTC.

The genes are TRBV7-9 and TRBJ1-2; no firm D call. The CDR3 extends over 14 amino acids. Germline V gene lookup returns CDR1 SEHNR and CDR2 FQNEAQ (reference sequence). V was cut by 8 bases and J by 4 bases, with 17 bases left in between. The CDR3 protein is CASEPTAPGYGYTF. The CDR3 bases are TGTGCCAGCGAACCGACGGCCCCAGGCTATGGCTACACCTTC.

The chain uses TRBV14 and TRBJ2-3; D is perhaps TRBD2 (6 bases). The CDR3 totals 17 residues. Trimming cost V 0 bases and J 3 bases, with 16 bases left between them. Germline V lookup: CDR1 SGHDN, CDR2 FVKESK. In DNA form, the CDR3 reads TGTGCCAGCAGCCAAGATTCGTCCAGGGCGGGGACAGATACGCAGTATTTT. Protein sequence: CASSQDSSRAGTDTQYF.

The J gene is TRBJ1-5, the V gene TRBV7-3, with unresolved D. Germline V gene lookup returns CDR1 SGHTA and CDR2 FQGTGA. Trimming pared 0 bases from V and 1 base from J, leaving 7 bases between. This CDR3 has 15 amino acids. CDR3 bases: TGTGCCAGCAGCTTAACTCCCAGGAGCAATCAGCCCCAGCATTTT. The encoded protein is CASSLTPRSNQPQHF.

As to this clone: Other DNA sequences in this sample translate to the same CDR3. The CDR3 loop is CASNLAGGYNEQFF. DNA for the CDR3: TGCGCCAGCAACCTAGCGGGGGGGTACAATGAGCAGTTCTTC. The V gene is TRBV5-1, the J gene TRBJ2-1; 12 nucleotides line up with TRBD2. Germline loops: CDR1 SGHRS, CDR2 YFSETQ. V lost 6 bases to trimming and J lost 4 bases; unmatched junction nucleotides: 2. The CDR3 sequence is 14 residues long.